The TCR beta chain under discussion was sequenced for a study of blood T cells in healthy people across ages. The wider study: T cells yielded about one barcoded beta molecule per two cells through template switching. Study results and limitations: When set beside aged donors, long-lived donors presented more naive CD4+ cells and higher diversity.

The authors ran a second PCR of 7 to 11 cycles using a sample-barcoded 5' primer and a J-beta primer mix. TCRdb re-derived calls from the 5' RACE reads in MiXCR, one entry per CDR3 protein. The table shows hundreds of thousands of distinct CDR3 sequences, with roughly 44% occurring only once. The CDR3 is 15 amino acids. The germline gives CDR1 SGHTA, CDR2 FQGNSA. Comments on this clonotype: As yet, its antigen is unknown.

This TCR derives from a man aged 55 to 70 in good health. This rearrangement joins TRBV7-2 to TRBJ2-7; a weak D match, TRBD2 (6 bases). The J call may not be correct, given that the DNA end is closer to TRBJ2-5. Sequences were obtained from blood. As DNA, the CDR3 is TGTGCCAGCAGCTTAATAGGCCAGACTAGGGAGACCCAGTACTTC. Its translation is CASSLIGQTRETQYF.